Each of the 19 T cell receptor beta chains below was sequenced from the same sample in a study of glioma-infiltrating T cells. The iRepertoire nested amplicon-rescue multiplex PCR amplified TCR alpha and beta CDR3s from RNA. TCRdb called the multiplex PCR reads again in MiXCR, with one record for every CDR3 protein. The sample yields 100,000 to 150,000 distinct CDR3 sequences, approximately 24% seen once. The specimen was glioma tissue, nonneoplastic brain tissue, or PBMCs (not recorded which). These receptors all stem from a human donor with low-grade glioma or glioblastoma, undergoing nonglioma brain surgery, or in good health (not recorded which).

This clonotype was detected only a few times. The chain is built from TRBV28 and TRBJ2-1, with 8 bases that match TRBD1. Trimming at V came to 2 bases and at J to 6 bases, leaving 6 bases not matched to a gene. The CDR3 sequence is 15 residues long. The V gene's germline CDR1 is MDHEN and CDR2 SYDVKM. The CDR3 DNA reads as TGTGCCAGCAGTTTACAGGGGGCTACATTCAATGAGCAGTTCTTC. Its translation: CASSLQGATFNEQFF.

This clonotype was counted between two and nine times. The V gene is TRBV5-1, the J gene TRBJ2-5, with D uncertain. This CDR3 has 13 amino acids. Per germline, CDR1 SGHRS and CDR2 YFSETQ. The V gene lost 5 bases and the J gene lost 5 bases, with 13 bases spanning the gap. CDR3 residues: CASRLFATETQYF. The CDR3 DNA reads TGCGCCAGCAGGTTATTTGCGACGGAGACCCAGTACTTC.

Comments on this clonotype: A much larger clone differs from this one at a single base, so this may be a read error. The rearrangement joins TRBV7-2 to TRBJ1-1, with no clear D. The germline V gene encodes CDR1 SGHTA and CDR2 FQGNSA. This CDR3 has 13 amino acids. CDR3 nucleotide sequence: TGTGCCAGCAGCCAATTTCAGAACACTGAAGCTCTCTTT. Translating it yields CASSQFQNTEALF.

With respect to this clonotype: Given the absence of the conserved phenylalanine or tryptophan at the CDR3 end, a read error is likely. The gene calls are TRBV12-3 or TRBV12-4 and TRBJ2-4, with D perhaps matching TRBD1 (6 bases). V was shortened by 7 bases and J by 4 bases, with 17 bases between the two germline ends. The CDR3 has 15 amino acids. CDR3 nucleotide sequence: TGTGCCAGCACTTCAGGGGTACAATCGAAAAACATTCAGTACCTC. This translates into CASTSGVQSKNIQYL.

This clonotype was recorded at least ten times. The chain is built from TRBV25-1 and TRBJ1-5, with 8 positions matching TRBD1. Germline trimming cut 6 bases from V and 7 bases from J; bases unmatched to any gene: 5. CDR1 and CDR2 from the germline V gene are MGHDK and SYGVNS. This CDR3 has 13 residues. CDR3 nucleotides: TGTGCCAGCAGAGGACAGGGTAGGCAGCCCCAGCATTTT. This sequence encodes CASRGQGRQPQHF.

This clonotype was counted ten times or more. V usage is TRBV6-1 and J usage is TRBJ1-1; 8 nucleotides line up with TRBD1. The ends lost 6 bases at V and 6 bases at J; junction bases unmatched: 6. This CDR3 comprises 13 residues. Per germline, CDR1 MNHNS and CDR2 SASEGT. CDR3 region: CASRVQGVPEAFF. In DNA, the CDR3 is TGTGCCAGCAGGGTACAGGGGGTGCCTGAAGCTTTCTTT.

Worth noting for this clonotype: An end of the junction differs from the germline gene, which may be a read error. The chain joins TRBV27 to TRBJ2-1; 9 nucleotides agree with TRBD2. The germline gives CDR1 MNHEY, CDR2 SMNVEV (reference sequence). CDR3 length equals 14 residues. CDR3 protein: CASSSAGGRETLYF. The CDR3 DNA sequence: TGTGCCAGCAGTTCTGCGGGGGGGCGAGAGACCCTGTACTTC.

This clonotype occurred a few times. The V gene is TRBV4-2, the J gene TRBJ1-2, with no clear D. This CDR3 region has 16 residues. V was trimmed by 1 base and J by 2 bases, leaving 14 bases between them. The germline gives CDR1 LGHNA, CDR2 YNFKEQ. Here the CDR3 reads CASSQGFYSENYGYTF. CDR3 coding DNA: TGTGCCAGCAGCCAAGGATTTTATTCGGAAAACTATGGCTACACCTTC.

This clonotype was found a few times. This sequence joins TRBV19 and TRBJ1-1; D is undetermined. Germline-derived CDR1 and CDR2 are LNHDA and SQIVND (reference sequence). The CDR3 totals 14 residues. V was pared by 5 bases and J by 0 bases, with 10 bases between. CDR3 loop: CASSHGSMNTEAFF. Written as DNA, the CDR3 is TGTGCCAGTAGTCACGGGAGCATGAACACTGAAGCTTTCTTT.

With respect to this clonotype: At one of its ends the junction is not consistent with the germline gene, which may arise from a read error. This rearrangement joins TRBV7-7 to TRBJ1-1; 8 nucleotides agree with TRBD1. Germline-derived CDR1 and CDR2 are SSHAT and FNYEAQ (reference sequence). CDR3 length: 13 residues. The CDR3 region has the DNA TGTGCTAGCAGCTTAGGACAGGGCCCTGAAGCTTTCTTT. Translated: CASSLGQGPEAFF.

There are a few counts of this clonotype. The rearrangement links TRBV15 to TRBJ1-4; D not resolved. The CDR3 consists of 14 residues. Looked up from germline, CDR1 is LNHNV and CDR2 is YYDKDF (reference sequence). With 0 bases removed from V and 11 bases from J, the gap between germline ends came to 13 bases. The CDR3 nucleotides are TGTGCCACCAGCAGAGAGATGGACCCGCTCAAACTGTTTTTT. It yields the protein CATSREMDPLKLFF. Full variable domain (rest looked up from reference TRBV15 and TRBJ1-4): DAMVIQNPRYQVTQFGKPVTLSCSQTLNHNVMYWYQQKSSQAPKLLFHYYDKDFNNEADTPDNFQSRRPNTSFCFLDIRSPGLGDTAMYLCATSREMDPLKLFFGSGTQLSVL.

The V call is TRBV19, the J call TRBJ1-1, with TRBD1 matching 7 bases. CDR3 size: 15 residues. In germline, CDR1 is LNHDA, CDR2 SQIVND (reference sequence). V shed 5 bases, J shed 2 bases, and the junction held 8 bases outside the gene matches. CDR3 amino acids: CASSPWTGANTEAFF. CDR3 DNA: TGTGCCAGTAGTCCCTGGACAGGCGCAAACACTGAAGCTTTCTTT.

Remarks on this clonotype: A much larger clone differs by one base, so this may be a read error. Since the CDR3 does not end with the conserved phenylalanine or tryptophan, this likely comes from a read error. The V and J genes are TRBV28 and TRBJ1-2; perhaps TRBD1 as D (5 bases). Deletions cut 6 bases from V and 2 bases from J, with 13 bases between. Germline loops: CDR1 MDHEN, CDR2 SYDVKM. This CDR3 region has 14 residues. The chain's CDR3 is CASSVRDANYGYTL. Written as DNA, the CDR3 is TGTGCCAGCAGCGTCCGGGACGCAAACTATGGCTACACCCTC.

This clonotype was detected once. The chain carries TRBV10-3 and TRBJ2-1; 13 nucleotides agree with TRBD2. Unmatched junction bases numbered 7, after V lost 3 bases and J lost 8 bases. The CDR3 extends over 16 amino acids. CDR1 ENHRY and CDR2 SYGVKD come from the germline V gene. The CDR3 here is CAISDRTSGGRDEQFF. For the CDR3, the DNA is TGTGCCATCAGTGATCGGACTAGCGGGGGCAGGGATGAGCAGTTCTTC.

About this clonotype: A read error is possible here, since a much larger clone lies one base away. The rearrangement links TRBV4-1 to TRBJ2-5; 8 bases line up with TRBD1. CDR1 is MGHRA and CDR2 is YSYEKL in the germline V gene. The CDR3 loop spans 15 amino acids. V lost 4 bases to trimming and J lost 5 bases; unmatched junction nucleotides: 9. The CDR3 coding sequence is TGCGCCAGCAGCCCCGACGGGACAGGACGGGAGACCCAGTACTTC. Translation: CASSPDGTGRETQYF.

This clonotype was seen a handful of times. V is TRBV7-3 and J is TRBJ2-2; no clear D gene. The V end was cut by 5 bases, the J end by 5 bases, with 12 bases between. Looked up from germline, CDR1 is SGHTA and CDR2 is FQGTGA. CDR3 size: 14 residues. The CDR3 loop is CASSEVIGTGELFF. CDR3 bases: TGTGCCAGCAGCGAAGTTATAGGTACCGGGGAGCTGTTTTTT.

This rearrangement joins TRBV20-1 to TRBJ2-5; TRBD2 is a possible D gene (5 bases). CDR1 is DFQATT, CDR2 SNEGSKA, per germline (reference sequence). The CDR3 totals 16 residues. Trimming pared 0 bases from V and 3 bases from J, leaving 17 bases between. Here the CDR3 DNA reads TGCAGTGCTAGAGATCATGCTAGCCGGGGAGAAGAGACCCAGTACTTC. This gives the protein CSARDHASRGEETQYF.

Notes on this clonotype: This may be a read error, as it is one base from a much larger clone. The J gene is TRBJ2-3, the V gene TRBV20-1, with TRBD2 as a possible D gene (7 bases). The CDR3 has 15 amino acids. Trimming pared 0 bases from V and 2 bases from J, leaving 12 bases between. Germline loops: CDR1 DFQATT, CDR2 SNEGSKA (reference sequence). CDR3 loop: CSAREERGHTDTQYF. The CDR3, as DNA: TGCAGTGCTAGAGAGGAGCGGGGACACACAGATACGCAGTATTTT.

This clonotype was found many times. This chain uses TRBV15 with TRBJ1-2; 8 bases line up with TRBD1. CDR3 length: 13 residues. Trimming cost V 4 bases and J 6 bases; bases outside gene matches: 4. CDR1 and CDR2 (germline): LNHNV, YYDKDF (reference sequence). CDR3 nucleotide sequence: TGTGCCACCAGCATCGGACAGGGAGATGGCTACACCTTC. This translates into CATSIGQGDGYTF.